These T cell receptor beta chains were read from a single sample in a study of blood T cell repertoires in COVID-19. Clones were sequenced by immunoSEQ multiplex PCR, and TCRdb holds only the in-frame ones, with some missing. Here the sample spans 130,000 to 150,000 clones, around three quarters being singletons. Material: peripheral blood. Receptors were obtained from a man between 45 and 60 years old with active or convalescent COVID-19. CDR3s include the opening cysteine and the closing phenylalanine or tryptophan. D genes are given only for firm matches. Clone size appears in some rows only: once, few, many, or a class for an expanded clone.

v_call	j_call	d_call	clone_size	cdr3_aa	cdr3_nt
TRBV25-1	TRBJ1-5	.	few	CASSETRDQPQHF	TGTGCCAGCAGTGAAACTCGGGATCAGCCCCAGCATTTT
TRBV28	TRBJ2-1	.	.	CASSLDYLNEQFF	TGTGCCAGCAGTTTGGACTACCTGAATGAGCAGTTCTTC
TRBV29-1	TRBJ2-5	TRBD2	once	CSVEDSGLAGGGGWETQYF	TGCAGCGTTGAAGATTCAGGACTAGCGGGAGGTGGGGGGTGGGAGACCCAGTACTTC
TRBV7-2	TRBJ1-1	.	.	CASSLVAGGAFF	TGTGCCAGCAGCTTAGTGGCAGGTGGAGCTTTCTTT
TRBV4-1	TRBJ2-6	.	few	CASSQVGAGANVLTF	TGCGCCAGCAGCCAAGTAGGGGCTGGGGCCAACGTCCTGACTTTC
TRBV14	TRBJ2-6	.	.	CASSQDRRSSGANVLTF	TGTGCCAGCAGCCAAGATCGTAGGAGCTCTGGGGCCAACGTCCTGACTTTC
TRBV27	TRBJ1-3	.	medium-sized	CASSLTVTGSGNTIYF	TGTGCCAGCAGTTTGACCGTGACAGGATCTGGAAACACCATATATTTT
TRBV14	TRBJ2-2	.	.	CASSQRRGNGRELFF	TGTGCCAGCAGCCAGCGGAGAGGGAACGGCCGGGAGCTGTTTTTT
TRBV7-2	TRBJ1-2	.	.	CASSLTGIGGYTF	TGTGCCAGCAGCTTAACAGGAATTGGCGGCTACACCTTC
TRBV19	TRBJ2-2	TRBD2	.	CASTRDVRLAGGSGELFF	TGTGCCAGTACTCGAGACGTGCGGCTAGCGGGAGGGTCCGGGGAGCTGTTTTTT